This T cell receptor beta chain was identified in a study of cytomegalovirus exposure and HLA in healthy donors. The wider study: Roughly 180 million T cells yielded approximately 100 million unique TCR beta sequences, as an earlier analysis found.

This CDR3 comprises 16 residues. Germline V CDR1 and CDR2: KGHSH, LQKENI. The V and J ends lost 0 bases and 4 bases, in that order; junction bases with no gene match: 3. Study-wide results and limits: Later analysis showed most CMV-associated TCR beta chains appearing HLA-restricted.

PCR employed 60 Vbeta and 13 Jbeta primers. Repertoires were generated with immunoSEQ multiplex PCR, while TCRdb's copy carries only in-frame clones and drops some. This sample has about 98,000 clones; approximately 72% occur once, and the top ten carry approximately 9.9%. As for this clone: Its antigen remains unknown.

This TCR came from a man aged 18 to 29 in good health and CMV-seropositive. The chain combines TRBV18 with TRBJ2-5; 12 positions match TRBD1. What was sequenced was PBMCs. CDR3 residues: CASSPPWDRGRETQYF. CDR3 nucleotides: TGTGCCAGCTCACCACCCTGGGACAGGGGGCGAGAGACCCAGTACTTC.